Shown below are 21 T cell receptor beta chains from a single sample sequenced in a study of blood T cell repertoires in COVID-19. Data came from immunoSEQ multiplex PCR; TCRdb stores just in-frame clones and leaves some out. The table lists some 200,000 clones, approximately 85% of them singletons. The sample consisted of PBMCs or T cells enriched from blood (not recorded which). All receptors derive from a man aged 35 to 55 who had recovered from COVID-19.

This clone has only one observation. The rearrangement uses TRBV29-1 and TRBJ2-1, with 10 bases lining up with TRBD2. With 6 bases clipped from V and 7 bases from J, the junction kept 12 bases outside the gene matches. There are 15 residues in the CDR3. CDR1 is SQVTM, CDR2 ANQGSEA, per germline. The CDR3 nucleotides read TGCAGCGTCCGCAAAGGGGCTAGCGGGAGTAATGAGCAGTTCTTC. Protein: CSVRKGASGSNEQFF.

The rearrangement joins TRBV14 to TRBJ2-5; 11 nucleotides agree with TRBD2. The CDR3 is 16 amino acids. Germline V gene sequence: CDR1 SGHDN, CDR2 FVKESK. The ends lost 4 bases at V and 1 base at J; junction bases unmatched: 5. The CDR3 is CASSLGGTSGQETQYF. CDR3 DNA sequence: TGTGCCAGCAGCCTAGGCGGGACTAGCGGCCAAGAGACCCAGTACTTC.

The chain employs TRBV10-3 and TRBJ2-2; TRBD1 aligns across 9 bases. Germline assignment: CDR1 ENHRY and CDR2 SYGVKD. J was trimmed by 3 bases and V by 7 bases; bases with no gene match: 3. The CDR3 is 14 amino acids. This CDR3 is CAITWTGDTGELFF. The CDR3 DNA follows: TGTGCCATCACATGGACAGGGGACACCGGGGAGCTGTTTTTT.

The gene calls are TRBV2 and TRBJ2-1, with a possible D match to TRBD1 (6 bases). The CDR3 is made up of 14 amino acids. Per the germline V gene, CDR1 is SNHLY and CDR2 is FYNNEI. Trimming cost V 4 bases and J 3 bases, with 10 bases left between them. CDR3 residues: CASSATGLYNEQFF. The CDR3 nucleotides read TGTGCCAGCAGTGCCACAGGGCTCTACAATGAGCAGTTCTTC.

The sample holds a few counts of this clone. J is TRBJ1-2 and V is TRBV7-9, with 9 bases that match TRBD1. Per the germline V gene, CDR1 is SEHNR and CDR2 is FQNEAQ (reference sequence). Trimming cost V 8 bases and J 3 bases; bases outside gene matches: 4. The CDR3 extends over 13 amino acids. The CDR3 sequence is CASATGGDYGYTF. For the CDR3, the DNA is TGTGCCAGCGCGACAGGGGGGGACTATGGCTACACCTTC.

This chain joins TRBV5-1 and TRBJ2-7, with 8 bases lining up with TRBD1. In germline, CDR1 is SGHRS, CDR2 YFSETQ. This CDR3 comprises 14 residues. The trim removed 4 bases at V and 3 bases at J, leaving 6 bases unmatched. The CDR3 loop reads CASSAGTGDYEQYF. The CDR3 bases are TGCGCCAGCAGCGCCGGGACAGGAGACTACGAGCAGTACTTC.

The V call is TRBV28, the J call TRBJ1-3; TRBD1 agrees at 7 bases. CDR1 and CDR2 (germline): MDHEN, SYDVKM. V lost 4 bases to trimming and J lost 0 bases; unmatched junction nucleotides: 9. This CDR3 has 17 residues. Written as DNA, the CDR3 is TGTGCCAGCAGTTCATCAGGGGGTGGGCCCTCTGGAAACACCATATATTTT. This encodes CASSSSGGGPSGNTIYF.

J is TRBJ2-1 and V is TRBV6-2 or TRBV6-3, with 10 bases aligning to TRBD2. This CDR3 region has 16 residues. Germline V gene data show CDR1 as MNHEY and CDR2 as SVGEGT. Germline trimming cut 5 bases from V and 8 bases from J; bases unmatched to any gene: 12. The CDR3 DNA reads TGTGCCAGCAGTCAGGACAGCGGGAGGGCCCTCTATGAGCAGTTCTTC. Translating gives CASSQDSGRALYEQFF.

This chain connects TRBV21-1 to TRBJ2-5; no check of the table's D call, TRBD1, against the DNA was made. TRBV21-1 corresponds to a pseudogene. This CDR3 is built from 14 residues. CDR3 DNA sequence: TGTGCCAGCAGCAAAGAGGGGGCCGGAGAGACCCAGTACTTC. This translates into CASSKEGAGETQYF.

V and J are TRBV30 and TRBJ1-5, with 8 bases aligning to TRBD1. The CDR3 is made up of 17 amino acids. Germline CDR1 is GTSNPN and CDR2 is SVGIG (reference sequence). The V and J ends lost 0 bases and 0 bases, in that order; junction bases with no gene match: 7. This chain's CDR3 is CAWSVGQAPYSNQPQHF. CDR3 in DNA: TGTGCCTGGAGTGTGGGACAGGCCCCATATAGCAATCAGCCCCAGCATTTT.

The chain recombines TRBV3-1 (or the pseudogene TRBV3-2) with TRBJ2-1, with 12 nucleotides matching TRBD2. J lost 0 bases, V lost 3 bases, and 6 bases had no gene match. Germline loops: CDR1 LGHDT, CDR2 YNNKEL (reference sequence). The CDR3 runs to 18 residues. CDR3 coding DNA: TGTGCCAGCAGCCAGGGACTAGCGGGTTCCGACTCCTACAATGAGCAGTTCTTC. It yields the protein CASSQGLAGSDSYNEQFF.

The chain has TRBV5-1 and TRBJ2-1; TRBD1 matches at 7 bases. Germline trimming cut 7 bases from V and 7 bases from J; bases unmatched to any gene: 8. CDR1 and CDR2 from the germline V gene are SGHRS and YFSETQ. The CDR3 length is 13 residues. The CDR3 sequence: CASGDRRENEQFF. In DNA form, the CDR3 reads TGCGCCAGCGGGGACAGACGAGAGAATGAGCAGTTCTTC.

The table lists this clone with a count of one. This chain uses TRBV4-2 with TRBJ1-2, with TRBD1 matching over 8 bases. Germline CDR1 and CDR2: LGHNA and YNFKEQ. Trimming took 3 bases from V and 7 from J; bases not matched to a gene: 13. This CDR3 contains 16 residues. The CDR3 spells CASSQDWGQAAAGYTF. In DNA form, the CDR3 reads TGTGCCAGCAGCCAGGACTGGGGACAGGCGGCGGCTGGCTACACCTTC.

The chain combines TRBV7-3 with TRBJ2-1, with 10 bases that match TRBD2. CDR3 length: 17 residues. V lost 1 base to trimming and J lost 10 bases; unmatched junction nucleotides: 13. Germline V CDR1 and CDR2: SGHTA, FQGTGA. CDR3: CASSLSSTAGGVREQFF. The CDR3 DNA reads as TGTGCCAGCAGCTTAAGTAGCACAGCGGGAGGGGTTAGGGAGCAGTTCTTC.

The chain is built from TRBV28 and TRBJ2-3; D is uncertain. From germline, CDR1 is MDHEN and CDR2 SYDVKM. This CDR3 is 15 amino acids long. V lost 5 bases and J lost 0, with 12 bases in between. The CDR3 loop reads CASSPPRPSTDTQYF. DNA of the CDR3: TGTGCCAGCAGTCCCCCTCGTCCTAGCACAGATACGCAGTATTTT. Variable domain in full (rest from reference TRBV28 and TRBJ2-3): DVKVTQSSRYLVKRTGEKVFLECVQDMDHENMFWYRQDPGLGLRLIYFSYDVKMKEKGDIPEGYSVSREKKERFSLILESASTNQTSMYLCASSPPRPSTDTQYFGPGTRLTVL.

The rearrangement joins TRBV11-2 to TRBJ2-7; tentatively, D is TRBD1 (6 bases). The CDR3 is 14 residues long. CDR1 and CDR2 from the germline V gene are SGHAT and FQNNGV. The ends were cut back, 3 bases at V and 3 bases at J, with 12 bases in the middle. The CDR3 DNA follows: TGTGCCAGCAGCTTTAGGACAGATAACTACGAGCAGTACTTC. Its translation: CASSFRTDNYEQYF.

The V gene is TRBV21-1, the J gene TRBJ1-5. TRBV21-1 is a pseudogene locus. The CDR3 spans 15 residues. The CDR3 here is CASSKVRGGNQPQHF. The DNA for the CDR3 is TGTGCCAGCAGCAAAGTTCGGGGGGGGAATCAGCCCCAGCATTTT.

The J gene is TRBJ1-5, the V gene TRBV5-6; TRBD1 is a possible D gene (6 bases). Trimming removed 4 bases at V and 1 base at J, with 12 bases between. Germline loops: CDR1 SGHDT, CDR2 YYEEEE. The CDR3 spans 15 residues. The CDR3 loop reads CASSVGGRSNQPQHF. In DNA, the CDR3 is TGTGCCAGCAGCGTAGGGGGAAGAAGCAATCAGCCCCAGCATTTT.

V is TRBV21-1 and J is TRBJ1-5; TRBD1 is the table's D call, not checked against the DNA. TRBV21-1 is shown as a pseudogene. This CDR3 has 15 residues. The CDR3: CASSKPTGSNQPQHF. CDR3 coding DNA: TGTGCCAGCAGCAAACCGACAGGGAGCAATCAGCCCCAGCATTTT.

The CDR3 sequence is CSASLVVGSYEQYF. CDR3 in DNA: TGCAGTGCTAGTTTAGTCGTCGGTTCCTACGAGCAGTACTTC. This chain links TRBV20-1 with TRBJ2-7; no clear D gene. The germline V and J ends were trimmed by 3 bases and 1 base, with 13 bases remaining between them. The germline gives CDR1 DFQATT, CDR2 SNEGSKA (reference sequence). This CDR3 contains 14 residues.

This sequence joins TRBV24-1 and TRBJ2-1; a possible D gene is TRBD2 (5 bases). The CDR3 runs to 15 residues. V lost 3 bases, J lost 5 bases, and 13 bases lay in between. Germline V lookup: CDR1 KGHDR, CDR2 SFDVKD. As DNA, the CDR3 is TGTGCCACCAGTGATCCCCGGACTGGGGACAATGAGCAGTTCTTC. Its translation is CATSDPRTGDNEQFF.